This TCR beta chain was obtained from a study of T-cell memory formation after mild COVID-19. The germline V and J ends were trimmed by 6 bases and 1 base, with 12 bases remaining between them. The germline V gene encodes CDR1 SGHNT and CDR2 YENEEA. The CDR3 covers 14 residues. Via MiXCR, TCRdb re-called the 5' RACE reads, giving one row per CDR3 protein. The table records about 130,000 distinct CDR3 sequences, 15% to 20% of them present only once. V is TRBV11-3 and J is TRBJ1-2; D possibly corresponds to TRBD1 (6 bases). Sequencing was done on a sample of PBMCs or a T cell subset sorted from them (not recorded which). The sequence was obtained from an adult woman who had mild COVID-19 (a few samples of this study predate the infection). Cell type and time point are not known. CDR3 coding DNA: TGTGCCAGCAGTTTGGACAGTGTTAACTATGGCTACACCTTC. This sequence encodes CASSLDSVNYGYTF.